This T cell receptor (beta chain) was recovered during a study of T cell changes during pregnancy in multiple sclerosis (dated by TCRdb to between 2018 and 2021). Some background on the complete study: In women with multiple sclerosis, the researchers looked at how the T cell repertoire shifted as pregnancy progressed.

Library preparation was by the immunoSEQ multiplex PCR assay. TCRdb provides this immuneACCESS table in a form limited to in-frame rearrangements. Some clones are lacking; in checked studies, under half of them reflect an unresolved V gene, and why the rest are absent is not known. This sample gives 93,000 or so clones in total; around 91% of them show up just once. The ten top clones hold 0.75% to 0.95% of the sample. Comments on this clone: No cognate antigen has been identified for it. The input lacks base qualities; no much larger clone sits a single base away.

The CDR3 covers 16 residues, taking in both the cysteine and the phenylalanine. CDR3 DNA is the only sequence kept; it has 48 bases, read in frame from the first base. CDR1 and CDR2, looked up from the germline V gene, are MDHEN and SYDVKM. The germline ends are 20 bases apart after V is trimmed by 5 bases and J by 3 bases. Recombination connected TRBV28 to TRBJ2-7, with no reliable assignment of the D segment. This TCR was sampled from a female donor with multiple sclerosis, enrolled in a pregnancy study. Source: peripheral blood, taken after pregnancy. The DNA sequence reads TGTGCCAGCAGTACCCCCCGTGGAGCCTCTATCTACGAGCAGTACTTC. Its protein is CASSTPRGASIYEQYF.